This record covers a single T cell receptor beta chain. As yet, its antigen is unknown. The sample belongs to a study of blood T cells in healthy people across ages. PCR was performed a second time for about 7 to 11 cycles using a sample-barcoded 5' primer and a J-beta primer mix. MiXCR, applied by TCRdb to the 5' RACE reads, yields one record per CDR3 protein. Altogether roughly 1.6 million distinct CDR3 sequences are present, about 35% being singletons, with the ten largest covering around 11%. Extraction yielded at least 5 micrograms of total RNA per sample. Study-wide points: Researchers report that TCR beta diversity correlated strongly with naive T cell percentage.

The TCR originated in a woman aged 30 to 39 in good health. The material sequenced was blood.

CDR3 sequence (DNA): TGTGCCAGCAGCTTAGACACTAGACACGCAGATACGCAGTATTTT. As protein: CASSLDTRHADTQYF. The chain employs TRBV7-2 and TRBJ2-3, with D perhaps TRBD2 (5 bases). This CDR3 has 15 amino acids. Between the trimmed V and J ends, which lost 1 base and 4 bases, there was a span of 12 bases. CDR1 and CDR2 from the germline V gene are SGHTA and FQGNSA.